The 2 T cell receptor beta chains given below trace back to one sample, sequenced in a study of T cell repertoires in cytomegalovirus infection. One entry per CDR3 protein results from TCRdb running MiXCR on the reads. The sample records around 230,000 distinct CDR3 sequences, 30% to 45% being singletons. No antigen has been identified for these receptors. Material: CD8+ T cells from cultured PBMCs, obtained from culture after CMV antigen stimulation. Source of these receptors: a human donor in good health (CMV status not recorded). Some clones in this sample may be carry-over from other donors' samples.

The chain uses TRBV11-2 and TRBJ2-3; D is uncertain. Germline V lookup: CDR1 SGHAT, CDR2 FQNNGV. Trimming shortened V by 1 base and J by 1 base, and 12 bases separated the two germline ends. CDR3 size: 16 residues. The CDR3 loop is CASSLGAGSRTDTQYF. CDR3 DNA: TGTGCCAGCAGCTTAGGGGCCGGTTCCCGCACAGATACGCAGTATTTT.

The rearrangement uses TRBV7-2 and TRBJ2-1, with TRBD2 matching over 10 bases. The CDR3 totals 16 residues. With 1 base clipped from V and 3 bases from J, the junction kept 3 bases outside the gene matches. The germline CDR1 and CDR2 sequences are SGHTA and FQGNSA. The CDR3 loop is CASSLGAGGVYNEQFF. The CDR3 nucleotides read TGTGCCAGCAGCTTAGGAGCGGGAGGGGTCTACAATGAGCAGTTCTTC. Full variable domain (remainder filled in from reference TRBV7-2 and TRBJ2-1): GAGVSQSPSNKVTEKGKDVELRCDPISGHTALYWYRQSLGQGLEFLIYFQGNSAPDKSGLPSDRFSAERTGGSVSTLTIQRTQQEDSAVYLCASSLGAGGVYNEQFFGPGTRLTVL.